The 26 T cell receptor beta chains presented below share a single source sample, sequenced in a study of T cell responses to AZD1222 COVID-19 vaccine. Data came from immunoSEQ multiplex PCR; TCRdb stores just in-frame clones and leaves some out. The profile covers about 130,000 clones, with roughly 86% appearing a single time and around 5.3% taken by the ten largest. The sequencing used peripheral blood, collected 28 days after the second AZD1222 dose. These receptors all come from an adult who received the AZD1222 COVID-19 vaccine.

The chain joins TRBV27 to TRBJ2-7; unclear D gene. V lost 9 bases, J lost 6 bases, and 3 bases lay in between. Germline assignment: CDR1 MNHEY and CDR2 SMNVEV (reference sequence). CDR3 length: 8 residues. Written as DNA, the CDR3 is TGTGCCAGAAGCGAGCAGTACTTC. Translated, it gives CARSEQYF.

V and J are TRBV7-9 and TRBJ1-2; the D gene is possibly TRBD1 (6 bases). Germline V gene data show CDR1 as SEHNR and CDR2 as FQNEAQ (reference sequence). The CDR3 runs to 13 residues. The V gene lost 5 bases and the J gene lost 2 bases, with 9 bases spanning the gap. CDR3 residues: CASSLQGNYGYTF. Here the CDR3 DNA reads TGTGCCAGCAGCCTACAGGGAAACTATGGCTACACCTTC.

The chain uses TRBV18 and TRBJ2-1, with 12 bases that match TRBD2. Germline loops: CDR1 KGHSH, CDR2 LQKENI. The ends lost 3 bases at V and 5 bases at J; junction bases unmatched: 5. The CDR3 is made up of 16 amino acids. The CDR3 region is CASSPTLAGGNNEQFF. CDR3 DNA: TGTGCCAGCTCACCTACTCTAGCGGGAGGGAACAATGAGCAGTTCTTC.

V gene TRBV4-1 combines with J gene TRBJ2-5; no firm D call. CDR1 and CDR2 (germline): MGHRA, YSYEKL. This CDR3 comprises 15 residues. Trimming shortened V by 2 bases and J by 1 base, and 11 bases separated the two germline ends. DNA of the CDR3: TGCGCCAGCAGCCAAACCGGACCGCTCCAAGAGACCCAGTACTTC. Translating gives CASSQTGPLQETQYF.

This sequence joins TRBV19 and TRBJ1-2; the match to TRBD1 covers 7 bases. This CDR3 region has 14 residues. Germline lookup yields CDR1 LNHDA and CDR2 SQIVND (reference sequence). V lost 6 bases to trimming and J lost 0 bases; unmatched junction nucleotides: 4. Here the CDR3 reads CASSRGATNYGYTF. The DNA of the CDR3 is TGTGCCAGTAGCAGGGGGGCCACTAACTATGGCTACACCTTC.

In DNA, the CDR3 is TGTGCCATCAGTGAGGCCAGGGGCTCCTACGAGCAGTACTTC. The encoded protein is CAISEARGSYEQYF. The chain couples TRBV10-3 to TRBJ2-7, with D perhaps matching TRBD1 (6 bases). From germline, CDR1 is ENHRY and CDR2 SYGVKD. Trimming stripped 2 bases from V and 0 bases from J, with 8 bases between. The CDR3 is made up of 14 amino acids.

The genes are TRBV7-9 and TRBJ2-2; D tentatively fits TRBD1 or TRBD2 (5 bases each). Germline V gives CDR1 SEHNR, CDR2 FQNEAQ (reference sequence). This CDR3 has 17 residues. V lost 5 bases and J 3 bases, leaving 19 bases between the germline ends. CDR3 sequence: CASSPRSGAWDTGELFF. CDR3 bases: TGTGCCAGCAGCCCACGGTCCGGGGCATGGGACACCGGGGAGCTGTTTTTT.

The V and J genes are TRBV5-5 and TRBJ2-1; 7 positions agree with TRBD1. Trimming took 1 base from V and 4 from J; bases not matched to a gene: 5. Germline assignment: CDR1 SGHKS and CDR2 YYEKEE (reference sequence). The CDR3 is made up of 15 amino acids. CDR3 sequence: CASSLSRGLYNEQFF. In DNA, the CDR3 is TGTGCCAGCAGCTTGTCGAGGGGGCTTTACAATGAGCAGTTCTTC. The variable domain in full, with the rest retrieved from reference TRBV5-5 and TRBJ2-1, is DAGVTQSPTHLIKTRGQQVTLRCSPISGHKSVSWYQQVLGQGPQFIFQYYEKEERGRGNFPDRFSARQFPNYSSELNVNALLLGDSALYLCASSLSRGLYNEQFFGPGTRLTVL.

This chain uses TRBV7-2 with TRBJ2-5; D not certain. This CDR3 is 13 amino acids long. CDR1 SGHTA and CDR2 FQGNSA come from the germline V gene. Trimming took 1 base from V and 5 from J, leaving 8 bases between them. The CDR3 region is CASSLVREETQYF. The CDR3 nucleotides are TGTGCCAGCAGCTTAGTTAGAGAGGAGACCCAGTACTTC.

V gene TRBV28 combines with J gene TRBJ1-1, with unresolved D. The ends were cut back, 3 bases at V and 3 bases at J, with 8 bases in the middle. The CDR3 spans 13 residues. CDR1 is MDHEN, CDR2 SYDVKM, per germline. CDR3 bases: TGTGCCAGCAGTTTCTATGGAGACACTGAAGCTTTCTTT. Its protein product is CASSFYGDTEAFF.

The chain employs TRBV5-4 and TRBJ2-2; D call uncertain. The CDR3 is made up of 15 amino acids. Deletions cut 4 bases from V and 2 bases from J, with 12 bases between. CDR1 SGHNT and CDR2 YYREEE come from the germline V gene (reference sequence). The CDR3 reads CASSPREGNTGELFF. In DNA, the CDR3 is TGTGCCAGCAGCCCAAGGGAAGGCAACACCGGGGAGCTGTTTTTT.

V and J are TRBV28 and TRBJ1-6; D is unresolved. The CDR3 extends over 13 amino acids. V gave up 5 bases and J gave up 8 bases, with 10 bases separating them. CDR1 and CDR2 (germline): MDHEN, SYDVKM. This CDR3 is CASSPPEDSPLHF. The CDR3 region has the DNA TGTGCCAGCAGTCCCCCGGAGGATTCACCCCTCCACTTT.

The chain uses TRBV5-1 and TRBJ2-7, with TRBD1 matching 12 bases. The germline V gene encodes CDR1 SGHRS and CDR2 YFSETQ. Trimming took 4 bases from V and 7 from J; bases not matched to a gene: 9. The CDR3 runs to 15 residues. Here the CDR3 DNA reads TGCGCCAGCAGCCCTCCGGGACAGGGGGCAAGAGAGCAGTACTTC. Encoded protein: CASSPPGQGAREQYF.

The chain couples TRBV4-1 to TRBJ2-3; 9 nucleotides match TRBD2. Germline lookup yields CDR1 MGHRA and CDR2 YSYEKL. V lost 5 bases to trimming and J lost 1 base; unmatched junction nucleotides: 7. This CDR3 comprises 16 residues. The CDR3 nucleotides are TGCGCCAGCAGCGACCCCCTAGCGGGACGCACAGATACGCAGTATTTT. It translates to CASSDPLAGRTDTQYF.

V usage is TRBV27 and J usage is TRBJ2-5, with D perhaps TRBD1 or TRBD2 (5 bases each). V lost 2 bases and J lost 4, with 8 bases in between. Germline CDR1 and CDR2: MNHEY and SMNVEV (reference sequence). The CDR3 runs to 13 residues. The CDR3 coding sequence is TGTGCCAGCAGTTTAATGAGGGGAGAGACCCAGTACTTC. This sequence encodes CASSLMRGETQYF.

This clone was seen only once. Written as DNA, the CDR3 is TGCGCCAGCAGCCAAGACGGGAGCTCCTATAATTCACCCCTCCACTTT. Its protein product is CASSQDGSSYNSPLHF. The chain combines TRBV4-1 with TRBJ1-6, with D uncertain. CDR1 MGHRA and CDR2 YSYEKL come from the germline V gene. This CDR3 has 16 amino acids. V gave up 0 bases and J gave up 0 bases, with 6 bases separating them.

V is TRBV7-2 and J is TRBJ1-2, with unresolved D. V was pared by 1 base and J by 8 bases, with 8 bases between. Germline V gene data show CDR1 as SGHTA and CDR2 as FQGNSA. This CDR3 region has 12 residues. The CDR3 here is CASSLDTRGYTF. As DNA, the CDR3 is TGTGCCAGCAGCTTAGATACTCGGGGCTACACCTTC.

The gene calls are TRBV6-2 or TRBV6-3 and TRBJ2-5, with 7 bases fitting TRBD1. The CDR3 covers 15 residues. The ends lost 6 bases at V and 4 bases at J; junction bases unmatched: 11. Germline CDR1 MNHEY, CDR2 SVGEGT. The CDR3 is CASSDSQGQAETQYF. The CDR3 DNA is TGTGCCAGCAGCGATTCACAGGGGCAGGCAGAGACCCAGTACTTC.

The rearrangement uses TRBV9 and TRBJ2-3; 8 nucleotides agree with TRBD1. V trimming: 3 bases; J trimming: 0 bases; junction bases outside the gene matches: 3. The CDR3 length is 15 residues. CDR1 and CDR2 from the germline V gene are SGDLS and YYNGEE. CDR3 DNA: TGTGCCAGCAGCGAGGGACAGGCCAGCACAGATACGCAGTATTTT. This codes for CASSEGQASTDTQYF.

The V and J genes are TRBV10-2 and TRBJ1-5, with 11 bases fitting TRBD1. V was clipped by 6 bases and J by 5 bases; unmatched bases: 6. The CDR3 is made up of 15 amino acids. Germline V gene sequence: CDR1 WSHSY, CDR2 SAAADI. The CDR3 coding sequence is TGCGCCAGCAGGGAATGGACAGGGGGCGATCAGCCCCAGCATTTT. Amino acid sequence: CASREWTGGDQPQHF.

This chain uses TRBV19 with TRBJ2-7; TRBD2 matches 8 bases. The CDR3 runs 15 residues. The V gene's germline CDR1 is LNHDA and CDR2 SQIVND (reference sequence). V was pared by 5 bases and J by 5 bases, with 11 bases of the junction left unmatched. The chain's CDR3 is CASSGSGRDVHEQYF. The CDR3 DNA reads as TGTGCCAGTAGTGGAAGCGGGAGAGATGTCCACGAGCAGTACTTC.

This chain joins TRBV5-1 and TRBJ2-5; no clear D. The CDR3 has 11 amino acids. The V and J ends lost 4 bases and 1 base respectively, with 2 bases between them. The germline gives CDR1 SGHRS, CDR2 YFSETQ. In nucleotides, the CDR3 is TGCGCCAGCAGCATCCAAGAGACCCAGTACTTC. Translating it yields CASSIQETQYF.

The V and J genes are TRBV30 and TRBJ1-4; 8 nucleotides align to TRBD1. The germline V gene has CDR1 GTSNPN and CDR2 SVGIG (reference sequence). V lost 3 bases and J lost 5; bases outside the gene matches: 14. The CDR3 totals 17 residues. The CDR3 nucleotides are TGTGCCTGGAGGGGGGGCGACAGGGGTGGAAAGAATGAAAAACTGTTTTTT. Translated, it gives CAWRGGDRGGKNEKLFF.

This chain uses TRBV3-1 (or the pseudogene TRBV3-2) with TRBJ1-2; D is possibly TRBD1 (5 bases). The CDR3 totals 15 residues. CDR1 LGHDT and CDR2 YNNKEL come from the germline V gene (reference sequence). Trimming removed 6 bases from V and 5 bases from J, with 19 bases in between. This chain's CDR3 is CASSSSGRGKYGYTF. In nucleotides, the CDR3 is TGTGCCAGCAGTTCCTCGGGGAGGGGAAAGTATGGCTACACCTTC.

This clone was detected a few times. The rearrangement joins TRBV6-5 to TRBJ2-1, with 8 positions matching TRBD2. The J segment lost 5 bases and the V segment lost 4 bases, leaving 10 bases of the junction unmatched. In germline, CDR1 is MNHEY, CDR2 SVGAGI. The CDR3 has 16 amino acids. CDR3 in amino acids: CASSSLSGGPHNEQFF. The CDR3 DNA is TGTGCCAGCAGTTCACTCAGCGGGGGCCCACACAATGAGCAGTTCTTC.

The chain has TRBV15 and TRBJ2-5; 7 bases align to TRBD1. The CDR3 spans 16 residues. Germline trimming cut 1 base from V and 7 bases from J; bases unmatched to any gene: 12. From germline, CDR1 is LNHNV and CDR2 YYDKDF (reference sequence). Here the CDR3 reads CATSRGQGPVERTQYF. The CDR3 DNA reads TGTGCCACCAGCAGAGGACAGGGACCGGTCGAACGGACCCAGTACTTC.